The next 30 T cell receptor beta chains were all read from a single sample in a study of T cell changes during pregnancy in multiple sclerosis. Measured with immunoSEQ multiplex PCR; TCRdb has only the in-frame clones, and not every one. The table lists around 69,000 clones, around nine tenths of them singletons. The sample consisted of peripheral blood, taken in the second trimester of pregnancy. These receptors were collected from a female donor in good health, enrolled as a control in a pregnancy study.

A single count supports this clone. V and J are TRBV12-5 and TRBJ2-7, with D maybe TRBD2 (6 bases). The germline V gene encodes CDR1 LGHNT and CDR2 FRNRAP. The CDR3 sequence is 21 residues long. Trimming removed 1 base at V and 3 bases at J, with 31 bases between. CDR3 in DNA: TGTGCTAGTGGTTTGGGATGGGGGGAAGGGTTTTTGAGAGAGCTGGACTACGAGCAGTACTTC. The encoded protein is CASGLGWGEGFLRELDYEQYF.

This clone appeared once. V gene TRBV6-6 combines with J gene TRBJ2-7, with TRBD1 as a possible D gene (5 bases). V shed 4 bases and J shed 7 bases, with 11 bases lying between them. Germline CDR1 MNHNY, CDR2 SVGAGI (reference sequence). This CDR3 is 12 amino acids long. The CDR3 DNA follows: TGTGCCAGCAGTTCTCCGAACAGGGAGCAGTACTTC. It codes for CASSSPNREQYF.

The CDR3 loop reads CAWSTGSTDTQYF. CDR3 coding DNA: TGTGCCTGGAGCACGGGGAGCACAGATACGCAGTATTTT. The chain joins TRBV30 to TRBJ2-3, with TRBD2 as a possible D gene (5 bases). Trimming stripped 3 bases from V and 0 bases from J, with 7 bases between. Germline loops: CDR1 GTSNPN, CDR2 SVGIG (reference sequence). The CDR3 has 13 residues.

A single count supports this clone. V is TRBV4-3 and J is TRBJ2-1; D not resolved. The germline V gene encodes CDR1 LGHNA and CDR2 YSLEER. This CDR3 has 15 residues. The V end was cut by 2 bases, the J end by 7 bases, with 15 bases between. The CDR3 coding sequence is TGCGCCAGCAGCCAAACGGAAATAGCTTATAATGAGCAGTTCTTC. Its protein product is CASSQTEIAYNEQFF.

Only one count was recorded for this clone. The chain couples TRBV6-6 to TRBJ1-2; TRBD1 agrees at 9 bases. The CDR3 is 14 residues long. Germline CDR1 MNHNY, CDR2 SVGAGI (reference sequence). The junction had 5 bases not matched to a gene; V was cut back by 6 bases and J by 3 bases. CDR3 coding DNA: TGTGCCAGCAGGCCCACAGGGGGCTACTATGGCTACACCTTC. This codes for CASRPTGGYYGYTF.

V is TRBV7-8 and J is TRBJ2-2, with 7 bases identical to TRBD1. Germline CDR1 SGHVS, CDR2 FQNEAQ. V lost 4 bases, J lost 5 bases, and 7 bases stayed unmatched. The CDR3 is made up of 15 amino acids. CDR3 coding DNA: TGTGCCAGCAGCTATCAGGGGGAGTGGACCGGGGAGCTGTTTTTT. As protein: CASSYQGEWTGELFF.

The V and J genes are TRBV30 and TRBJ2-3; a possible D gene is TRBD2 (6 bases). From germline, CDR1 is GTSNPN and CDR2 SVGIG (reference sequence). With 3 bases removed from V and 1 base from J, the gap between germline ends came to 11 bases. CDR3 length equals 14 residues. CDR3 sequence: CAWRWRGRTDTQYF. CDR3 DNA: TGTGCCTGGAGATGGCGGGGACGCACAGATACGCAGTATTTT.

The rearrangement uses TRBV9 and TRBJ2-3, with 13 bases identical to TRBD2. The CDR3 loop spans 18 amino acids. CDR1 SGDLS and CDR2 YYNGEE come from the germline V gene. Germline trimming cut 4 bases from V and 4 bases from J; bases unmatched to any gene: 12. The CDR3 bases are TGTGCCAGCAGCCCCACTAGCGGGGGGGCGTTTCTAGCAGATACGCAGTATTTT. This encodes CASSPTSGGAFLADTQYF.

This rearrangement joins TRBV4-2 to TRBJ2-3; TRBD2 aligns across 10 bases. The V and J ends lost 6 bases and 5 bases, in that order; junction bases with no gene match: 8. The CDR3 sequence is 15 residues long. CDR1 is LGHNA, CDR2 YNFKEQ, per germline. The chain's CDR3 is CASRAKAGGVDTQYF. The CDR3 DNA reads as TGTGCCAGCAGAGCCAAAGCGGGGGGGGTAGATACGCAGTATTTT.

V is TRBV6-1 and J is TRBJ2-7; D not certain. V lost 10 bases and J lost 2, with 12 bases in between. This CDR3 has 12 amino acids. Germline CDR1 and CDR2: MNHNS and SASEGT. The DNA for the CDR3 is TGTGCCACCGCGAGCAGGACCTACGAGCAGTACTTC. Protein sequence: CATASRTYEQYF.

This chain joins TRBV7-9 and TRBJ2-3, with D maybe TRBD1 (6 bases). V dropped 2 bases and J dropped 12 bases, with 12 bases sitting between them. Germline assignment: CDR1 SEHNR and CDR2 FQNEAQ (reference sequence). The CDR3 is made up of 12 amino acids. CDR3 amino acids: CASSLIGQTQYF. The DNA of the CDR3 is TGTGCCAGCAGCTTAATCGGACAGACTCAGTATTTT. Full variable domain (outside the CDR3, taken from reference TRBV7-9 and TRBJ2-3): DTGVSQNPRHKITKRGQNVTFRCDPISEHNRLYWYRQTLGQGPEFLTYFQNEAQLEKSRLLSDRFSAERPKGSFSTLEIQRTEQGDSAMYLCASSLIGQTQYFGPGTRLTVL.

V and J are TRBV28 and TRBJ2-1, with 13 positions matching TRBD2. J gave up 4 bases and V 7 bases, and 4 bases lay outside the gene matches. CDR1 is MDHEN and CDR2 is SYDVKM in the germline V gene. CDR3 length: 15 residues. CDR3 in DNA: TGTGCCAGCACCGAGACTAGCGGGGGGTACAATGAGCAGTTCTTC. Residues: CASTETSGGYNEQFF.

The rearrangement uses TRBV29-1 and TRBJ1-3; the D is unclear. The V gene's germline CDR1 is SQVTM and CDR2 ANQGSEA. V lost 1 base to trimming and J lost 0 bases, with 13 bases between them. The CDR3 is made up of 16 amino acids. CDR3 nucleotides: TGCAGCGTTGAAGGTCCCAACAGTTACTCTGGAAACACCATATATTTT. Translating it yields CSVEGPNSYSGNTIYF.

This clone was seen only once. This chain connects TRBV6-5 to TRBJ2-5; TRBD1 aligns across 7 bases. The CDR3 length is 15 residues. The V gene end was trimmed by 5 bases and the J gene end by 5 bases; junction bases not matched to a gene: 11. The V gene's germline CDR1 is MNHEY and CDR2 SVGAGI. The CDR3 region is CASSRQGTAVETQYF. CDR3 bases: TGTGCCAGCAGTAGACAGGGCACCGCGGTGGAGACCCAGTACTTC.

This chain uses TRBV25-1 with TRBJ1-3; D gene ambiguous. The CDR3 extends over 13 amino acids. V lost 7 bases and J 8 bases, leaving 15 bases between the germline ends. The germline CDR1 and CDR2 sequences are MGHDK and SYGVNS. CDR3 protein: CASKAGSRDTIYF. CDR3 DNA: TGTGCCAGCAAGGCAGGCTCCAGAGACACCATATATTTT.

CDR3 sequence: CASSFTGGEQYF. CDR3 DNA sequence: TGTGCCAGCAGCTTTACAGGCGGCGAGCAGTACTTC. The V and J genes are TRBV11-3 and TRBJ2-7; tentative D call: TRBD1 (5 bases). The CDR3 is made up of 12 amino acids. CDR1 is SGHNT and CDR2 is YENEEA in the germline V gene. Trimming took 3 bases from V and 6 from J, leaving 9 bases between them.

The chain is built from TRBV28 and TRBJ1-2, with 7 bases matching TRBD1. Germline V gene lookup returns CDR1 MDHEN and CDR2 SYDVKM. This CDR3 region has 14 residues. Trimming removed 3 bases from V and 3 bases from J; junction bases left unmatched: 4. As DNA, the CDR3 is TGTGCCAGCAGTTTTAGACAGGGTGACTATGGCTACACCTTC. It encodes CASSFRQGDYGYTF.

The chain uses TRBV4-2 and TRBJ2-2; D is undetermined. V lost 7 bases and J 2 bases, leaving 2 bases between the germline ends. The CDR3 has 11 amino acids. The germline gives CDR1 LGHNA, CDR2 YNFKEQ. The CDR3 sequence: CASTNTGELFF. CDR3 in DNA: TGTGCCAGCACTAACACCGGGGAGCTGTTTTTT.

This clone was seen only a few times. This sequence joins TRBV30 and TRBJ1-5, with TRBD1 matching over 7 bases. Germline V CDR1 and CDR2: GTSNPN, SVGIG (reference sequence). The CDR3 extends over 13 amino acids. With V trimmed by 4 bases and J by 5 bases, 5 bases remained unmatched. This CDR3 is CAWNRGSHQPQHF. DNA for the CDR3: TGTGCCTGGAACAGGGGCTCACATCAGCCCCAGCATTTT. The full variable domain, completed using reference TRBV30 and TRBJ1-5, is SQTIHQWPATLVQPVGSPLSLECTVEGTSNPNLYWYRQAAGRGLQLLFYSVGIGQISSEVPQNLSASRPQDRQFILSSKKLLLSDSGFYLCAWNRGSHQPQHFGDGTRLSIL.

The V and J genes are TRBV19 and TRBJ2-7, with TRBD1 matching over 8 bases. V lost 4 bases, J lost 4 bases, and 9 bases stayed unmatched. CDR1 is LNHDA, CDR2 SQIVND, per germline (reference sequence). The CDR3 totals 15 residues. The CDR3 DNA reads TGTGCCAGTAGTAGGGCGACAGGGGTGGGGTACGAGCAGTACTTC. This codes for CASSRATGVGYEQYF.

This chain connects TRBV7-8 to TRBJ2-4, with D possibly matching TRBD2 (5 bases). Germline assignment: CDR1 SGHVS and CDR2 FQNEAQ. This CDR3 is 18 amino acids long. The V end was cut by 5 bases, the J end by 0 bases, with 20 bases between. CDR3 sequence (DNA): TGTGCCAGCAGCCCCGGGGAGAGCAGCCAATTAGCCAAAAACATTCAGTACTTC. It specifies CASSPGESSQLAKNIQYF.

The rearrangement links TRBV30 to TRBJ2-2, with a possible D match to TRBD1 (6 bases). This CDR3 is built from 15 residues. Germline CDR1 GTSNPN, CDR2 SVGIG (reference sequence). V was cut by 3 bases and J by 1 base, with 12 bases left in between. DNA of the CDR3: TGTGCCTGGAGCGCTTTACAGGGGAACACCGGGGAGCTGTTTTTT. Its translation: CAWSALQGNTGELFF.

The chain employs TRBV6-6 and TRBJ2-1; weak D call: TRBD2 (6 bases). This CDR3 is 14 amino acids long. CDR1 and CDR2 (germline): MNHNY, SVGAGI (reference sequence). V lost 4 bases to trimming and J lost 5 bases, with 12 bases between them. Here the CDR3 reads CASSSRGSDNEQFF. DNA for the CDR3: TGTGCCAGCAGTTCACGGGGGTCCGACAATGAGCAGTTCTTC.

The chain uses TRBV28 and TRBJ1-6; TRBD1 agrees at 8 bases. The CDR3 contains 16 residues. With V trimmed by 7 bases and J by 7 bases, 12 bases remained unmatched. Germline CDR1 and CDR2: MDHEN and SYDVKM. CDR3 region: CASKEPRQGKNSPLHF. The DNA of the CDR3 is TGTGCCAGCAAGGAACCTAGACAGGGGAAGAATTCACCCCTCCACTTT.

The CDR3 protein is CASMRAPNTEAFF. The CDR3 DNA follows: TGTGCCAGCATGAGGGCCCCGAACACTGAAGCTTTCTTT. The V call is TRBV2, the J call TRBJ1-1; D ambiguous. CDR3 length equals 13 residues. Trimming took 7 bases from V and 1 from J, leaving 10 bases between them. Looked up from germline, CDR1 is SNHLY and CDR2 is FYNNEI.

CDR3 sequence: CASSFSQGEAFF. For the CDR3, the DNA is TGTGCCAGCAGCTTTTCCCAGGGTGAAGCTTTCTTT. The chain couples TRBV7-9 to TRBJ1-1, with a weak D call TRBD1 (5 bases). Deletions cut 3 bases from V and 7 bases from J, with 9 bases between. The germline gives CDR1 SEHNR, CDR2 FQNEAQ (reference sequence). CDR3 length: 12 residues.

The rearrangement joins TRBV4-3 to TRBJ1-6, with D unresolved. CDR3 length: 18 residues. CDR1 and CDR2 from the germline V gene are LGHNA and YSLEER. Trimming stripped 1 base from V and 0 bases from J, with 13 bases between. The chain's CDR3 is CASSQAAVVRSYNSPLHF. The CDR3 coding sequence is TGCGCCAGCAGCCAAGCGGCGGTGGTTCGCTCCTATAATTCACCCCTCCACTTT.

This clone has just one count. The chain uses TRBV6-4 and TRBJ2-3; 9 bases map to TRBD2. With V trimmed by 0 bases and J by 6 bases, 4 bases remained unmatched. Per germline, CDR1 MRHNA and CDR2 SNTAGT. CDR3 length equals 15 residues. CDR3: CASSDSAGGLDTQYF. CDR3 nucleotides: TGTGCCAGCAGTGACTCTGCGGGGGGGCTTGATACGCAGTATTTT.

The chain carries TRBV11-3 and TRBJ2-7; 7 bases fit TRBD1. The CDR3 covers 14 residues. Germline V gene data show CDR1 as SGHNT and CDR2 as YENEEA. The trim removed 0 bases at V and 5 bases at J, leaving 4 bases unmatched. The CDR3 loop is CASSLDGTGDEQYF. The DNA of the CDR3 is TGTGCCAGCAGCTTAGATGGTACAGGGGACGAGCAGTACTTC.

The chain employs TRBV7-2 and TRBJ1-6; the D is unclear. This CDR3 has 13 amino acids. Germline-derived CDR1 and CDR2 are SGHTA and FQGNSA. Trimming stripped 5 bases from V and 9 bases from J, with 11 bases between. The CDR3 sequence: CASSQREGSPLHF. Written as DNA, the CDR3 is TGTGCCAGCAGCCAGCGGGAGGGTTCACCCCTCCACTTT.